A single T cell receptor beta chain is shown here with its context. Assay used: immunoSEQ multiplex PCR; TCRdb lists only in-frame clones, some missing. The sample includes roughly 100,000 clones, roughly 80% of them seen just once. V lost 6 bases, J lost 3 bases, and 9 bases stayed unmatched. The germline V gene has CDR1 MNHEY and CDR2 SVGAGI. CDR3 size: 15 residues. This sample is part of a study of blood T cell repertoires in COVID-19. About the study: The United States, Italy and Spain supplied acute and convalescent COVID-19 samples. T cells, B-cell-depleted T cells, or PBMCs provided the cDNA or gDNA that served as material.

The V and J genes are TRBV6-5 and TRBJ2-7; TRBD1 aligns across 9 bases. The receptor comes from a woman aged 65 to 85 with acute or convalescent COVID-19. Source material: peripheral blood. The CDR3 region has the DNA TGTGCCAGCAGCCGAGGACAGGGGCGCCACTACGAGCAGTACTTC. Its protein is CASSRGQGRHYEQYF.